Presented here are 23 T cell receptor beta chains from one specimen sequenced in a study of blood T cell repertoires in COVID-19. Generated by immunoSEQ multiplex PCR, the TCRdb table keeps only in-frame clones and is missing some. The data contain under 250,000 clones, roughly 80% of them singletons. Sequencing was done on a sample of peripheral blood. The receptors stem from a woman aged 70-85 years with acute or convalescent COVID-19.

V is TRBV7-2 and J is TRBJ1-1, with D perhaps TRBD1 (5 bases). Germline V CDR1 and CDR2: SGHTA, FQGNSA. Trimming cost V 1 base and J 5 bases, with 20 bases left between them. The CDR3 is 17 amino acids. CDR3 sequence: CASSLERQGRVGTEAFF. The DNA for the CDR3 is TGTGCCAGCAGCTTAGAAAGGCAAGGCAGGGTAGGGACTGAAGCTTTCTTT.

The V and J genes are TRBV7-9 and TRBJ1-6; TRBD1 is a possible D gene (6 bases). V lost 2 bases to trimming and J lost 6 bases, with 8 bases between them. This CDR3 contains 14 residues. Germline CDR1 SEHNR, CDR2 FQNEAQ (reference sequence). The CDR3 reads CASSLKDSNSPLHF. As DNA, the CDR3 is TGTGCCAGCAGCTTAAAGGACAGTAATTCACCCCTCCACTTT.

To note about this clone: One end of the junction varies from germline; a read error may be responsible. The rearrangement uses TRBV18 and TRBJ2-2; 11 nucleotides agree with TRBD2. Germline V gene data show CDR1 as KGHSH and CDR2 as LQKENI. The CDR3 contains 15 residues. As DNA, the CDR3 is TGTGCCACCTCACCGGGACTAGCGGACACCGGGGAGCTGTTTTTT. It codes for CATSPGLADTGELFF.

This rearrangement joins TRBV11-1 to TRBJ2-1; possible D gene TRBD1, 5 bases. The CDR3 length is 13 residues. V dropped 4 bases and J dropped 6 bases, with 10 bases sitting between them. Germline V lookup: CDR1 SGHAT, CDR2 FQDESV (reference sequence). CDR3 residues: CASSSGAINEQFF. CDR3 nucleotide sequence: TGTGCCAGCAGCTCTGGGGCAATCAATGAGCAGTTCTTC.

The V gene is TRBV15, the J gene TRBJ2-7; D is uncertain. Germline V gene data show CDR1 as LNHNV and CDR2 as YYDKDF (reference sequence). V lost 0 bases, J lost 3 bases, and 12 bases lay in between. The CDR3 length is 15 residues. DNA of the CDR3: TGTGCCACCAGCAGAGAGGCAGTTGGGCTCTACGAGCAGTACTTC. It encodes CATSREAVGLYEQYF.

The chain is built from TRBV15 and TRBJ2-7; the match to TRBD1 covers 8 bases. Unmatched junction bases numbered 12, after V lost 2 bases and J lost 0 bases. The CDR3 is made up of 18 amino acids. Germline CDR1 LNHNV, CDR2 YYDKDF (reference sequence). CDR3: CATSRKTGGILGSYEQYF. The CDR3 coding sequence is TGTGCCACCAGCAGAAAAACAGGGGGTATACTCGGCTCCTACGAGCAGTACTTC.

In this sample, this clone turned up a few times. The chain has TRBV6-5 and TRBJ2-1, with a tentative D call TRBD2 (7 bases). The CDR3 consists of 13 residues. The germline gives CDR1 MNHEY, CDR2 SVGAGI. The V gene lost 7 bases and the J gene lost 12 bases, with 19 bases spanning the gap. The CDR3 region has the DNA TGTGCCAGCATGCCCCGGGGGGCCCTACGGCAGTTCTTC. Its protein product is CASMPRGALRQFF.

The rearrangement uses TRBV5-6 and TRBJ2-3, with D possibly being TRBD1 (6 bases). Trimming pared 0 bases from V and 2 bases from J, leaving 19 bases between. The CDR3 contains 18 residues. Per germline, CDR1 SGHDT and CDR2 YYEEEE. The CDR3 loop is CASSLATGWSSPTDTQYF. CDR3 coding DNA: TGTGCCAGCAGCTTGGCAACAGGGTGGTCATCCCCCACAGATACGCAGTATTTT.

V and J are TRBV29-1 and TRBJ2-7, with a tentative D call TRBD2 (6 bases). This CDR3 has 13 residues. The ends were cut back, 2 bases at V and 6 bases at J, with 14 bases in the middle. Germline V gene lookup returns CDR1 SQVTM and CDR2 ANQGSEA. Here the CDR3 DNA reads TGCAGCGTTGAAAGGGTGATGGGGGGCGAGCAGTACTTC. Encoded protein: CSVERVMGGEQYF.

The chain couples TRBV28 to TRBJ1-6; the D gene is possibly TRBD1 (5 bases). CDR1 and CDR2 (germline): MDHEN, SYDVKM. This CDR3 has 14 residues. Trimming removed 3 bases from V and 9 bases from J, with 12 bases in between. In DNA form, the CDR3 reads TGTGCCAGCAGTTTCAGGGCAGCCGGTTCACCCCTCCACTTT. Translating it yields CASSFRAAGSPLHF.

The J gene is TRBJ1-4, the V gene TRBV28; D may be TRBD1 (5 bases). V was cut by 1 base and J by 8 bases, with 11 bases left in between. The CDR3 extends over 14 amino acids. Germline V lookup: CDR1 MDHEN, CDR2 SYDVKM. The CDR3 spells CASSLYGAGEKLFF. CDR3 nucleotides: TGTGCCAGCAGTTTATATGGGGCAGGGGAAAAACTGTTTTTT.

The rearrangement uses TRBV27 and TRBJ2-3; 10 nucleotides align to TRBD2. Germline V CDR1 and CDR2: MNHEY, SMNVEV (reference sequence). V lost 3 bases, J lost 7 bases, and 10 bases stayed unmatched. The CDR3 loop spans 16 amino acids. CDR3 DNA sequence: TGTGCCAGCAGTTTTGGGGCTAGCGGGAGTTTGTATACGCAGTATTTT. Its protein is CASSFGASGSLYTQYF.

This clone was observed a few times. The chain employs TRBV7-8 and TRBJ2-2; D might be TRBD1 (6 bases). The CDR3 covers 16 residues. Germline V CDR1 and CDR2: SGHVS, FQNEAQ. The V gene lost 4 bases and the J gene lost 1 base, with 13 bases spanning the gap. CDR3 in amino acids: CASSSHRVRNTGELFF. Here the CDR3 DNA reads TGTGCCAGCAGCTCGCACAGGGTGAGGAACACCGGGGAGCTGTTTTTT.

This clone was picked up one time. The V gene is TRBV5-1, the J gene TRBJ2-1, with 10 bases identical to TRBD2. The CDR3 is 14 residues long. With 7 bases clipped from V and 1 base from J, the junction kept 2 bases outside the gene matches. CDR1 is SGHRS, CDR2 YFSETQ, per germline. CDR3 coding DNA: TGCGCCAGCGGGACTAGCGAATCCTACAATGAGCAGTTCTTC. This encodes CASGTSESYNEQFF.

The J gene is TRBJ1-2, the V gene TRBV2, with 9 positions matching TRBD1. V shed 10 bases, J shed 8 bases, and the junction held 8 bases outside the gene matches. This CDR3 has 12 residues. Germline CDR1 and CDR2: SNHLY and FYNNEI. CDR3 DNA sequence: TGTGCCACCGGGACAGGGATTGACGGCTACACCTTC. This sequence encodes CATGTGIDGYTF.

V gene TRBV29-1 combines with J gene TRBJ2-5; D is perhaps TRBD2 (5 bases). Looked up from germline, CDR1 is SQVTM and CDR2 is ANQGSEA. Trimming took off 3 bases at V and 6 bases at J, with 11 bases between the two ends. The CDR3 spans 12 residues. This chain's CDR3 is CSVDYGEKTQYF. In DNA, the CDR3 is TGCAGCGTTGATTACGGGGAAAAGACCCAGTACTTC.

The V call is TRBV2, the J call TRBJ1-5, with 8 bases matching TRBD1. This CDR3 is built from 14 residues. After removal of 4 bases from V and 4 bases from J, the junction contained 3 bases not matched to a gene. Per the germline V gene, CDR1 is SNHLY and CDR2 is FYNNEI. The CDR3 loop is CASSGGQVNQPQHF. The CDR3 DNA reads TGTGCCAGCAGTGGGGGACAGGTGAATCAGCCCCAGCATTTT. Full variable domain (rest looked up from reference TRBV2 and TRBJ1-5): EPEVTQTPSHQVTQMGQEVILRCVPISNHLYFYWYRQILGQKVEFLVSFYNNEISEKSEIFDDQFSVERPDGSNFTLKIRSTKLEDSAMYFCASSGGQVNQPQHFGDGTRLSIL.

This chain joins TRBV3-1 (or the pseudogene TRBV3-2) and TRBJ2-1; 7 nucleotides agree with TRBD2. V lost 1 base to trimming and J lost 7 bases; unmatched junction nucleotides: 7. Germline V gene data show CDR1 as LGHDT and CDR2 as YNNKEL (reference sequence). CDR3 length: 15 amino acids. CDR3 coding DNA: TGTGCCAGCAGCCAAGCTGGCGGGAGAGGTAATGAGCAGTTCTTC. As protein: CASSQAGGRGNEQFF.

This clone was counted only a few times. Other DNA sequences in the same sample also yield this CDR3. The chain employs TRBV18 and TRBJ1-2; perhaps TRBD1 as D (6 bases). The CDR3 length is 13 residues. V was cut by 3 bases and J by 1 base, with 6 bases left in between. Germline lookup yields CDR1 KGHSH and CDR2 LQKENI. The CDR3 nucleotides are TGTGCCAGCTCACCGGACAGTAACTATGGCTACACCTTC. Translating it yields CASSPDSNYGYTF. Supplemented by reference TRBV18 and TRBJ1-2, the full variable domain reads NAGVMQNPRHLVRRRGQEARLRCSPMKGHSHVYWYRQLPEEGLKFMVYLQKENIIDESGMPKERFSAEFPKEGPSILRIQQVVRGDSAAYFCASSPDSNYGYTFGSGTRLTVV.

The chain employs TRBV6-6 and TRBJ2-7; 7 nucleotides align to TRBD1. V trimming: 2 bases; J trimming: 3 bases; junction bases outside the gene matches: 4. The CDR3 extends over 14 amino acids. Germline V CDR1 and CDR2: MNHNY, SVGAGI (reference sequence). In nucleotides, the CDR3 is TGTGCCAGCAGTTACCGACAGGGTGGCTACGAGCAGTACTTC. Amino acid sequence: CASSYRQGGYEQYF.

V usage is TRBV19 and J usage is TRBJ2-1, with D tentatively TRBD1 (6 bases). The V gene's germline CDR1 is LNHDA and CDR2 SQIVND (reference sequence). V was cut by 1 base and J by 0 bases, with 10 bases left in between. CDR3 length: 16 amino acids. CDR3 amino acids: CASSIGQGSSYNEQFF. In DNA form, the CDR3 reads TGTGCCAGTAGTATAGGCCAGGGGAGCTCCTACAATGAGCAGTTCTTC.

The V call is TRBV7-3, the J call TRBJ1-1; D gene ambiguous. With 3 bases removed from V and 1 base from J, the gap between germline ends came to 6 bases. CDR1 is SGHTA and CDR2 is FQGTGA in the germline V gene. The CDR3 sequence is 13 residues long. This chain's CDR3 is CASSFPQNTEAFF. CDR3 sequence (DNA): TGTGCCAGCAGCTTTCCACAGAACACTGAAGCTTTCTTT.

The V gene is TRBV5-1, the J gene TRBJ2-1, with a possible D match to TRBD1 (5 bases). The V gene's germline CDR1 is SGHRS and CDR2 YFSETQ. Trimming took off 0 bases at V and 9 bases at J, with 13 bases between the two ends. The CDR3 has 14 residues. CDR3 nucleotides: TGCGCCAGCAGCTTGGAGGTCGCCCAGGGTGAGCAGTTCTTC. This gives the protein CASSLEVAQGEQFF.